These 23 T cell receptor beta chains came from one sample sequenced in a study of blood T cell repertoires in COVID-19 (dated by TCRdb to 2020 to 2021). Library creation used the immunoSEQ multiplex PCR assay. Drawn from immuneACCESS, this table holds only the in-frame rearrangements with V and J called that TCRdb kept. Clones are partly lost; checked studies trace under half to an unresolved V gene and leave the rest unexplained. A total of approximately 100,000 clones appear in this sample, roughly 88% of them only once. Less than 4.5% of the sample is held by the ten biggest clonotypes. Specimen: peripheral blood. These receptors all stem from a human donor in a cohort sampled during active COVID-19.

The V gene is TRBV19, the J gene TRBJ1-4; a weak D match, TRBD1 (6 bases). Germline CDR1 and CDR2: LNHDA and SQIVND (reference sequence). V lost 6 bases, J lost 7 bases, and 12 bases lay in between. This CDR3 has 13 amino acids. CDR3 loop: CASRPRGGEKLFF. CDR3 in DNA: TGTGCCAGTAGGCCCCGAGGGGGTGAAAAACTGTTTTTT.

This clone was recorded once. DNA of the CDR3: TGTGCCACCAGCAGAGAAGGAGTCTATAGCAATCAGCCCCAGCATTTT. Translated: CATSREGVYSNQPQHF. The chain recombines TRBV15 with TRBJ1-5, with no clear D. The CDR3 length is 16 residues. Trimming shortened V by 0 bases and J by 0 bases, and 9 bases separated the two germline ends. The V gene's germline CDR1 is LNHNV and CDR2 YYDKDF (reference sequence).

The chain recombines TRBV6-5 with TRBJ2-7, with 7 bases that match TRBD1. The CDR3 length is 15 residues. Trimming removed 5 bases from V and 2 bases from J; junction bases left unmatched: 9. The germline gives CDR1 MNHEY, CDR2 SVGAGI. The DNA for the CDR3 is TGTGCCAGCAGTCGTCCGGGACAGAGTCCCTACGAGCAGTACTTC. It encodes CASSRPGQSPYEQYF.

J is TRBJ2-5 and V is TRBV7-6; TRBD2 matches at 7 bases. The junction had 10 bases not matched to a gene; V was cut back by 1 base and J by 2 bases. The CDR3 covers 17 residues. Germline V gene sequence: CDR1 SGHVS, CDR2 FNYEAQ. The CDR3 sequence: CASSLGVRRAGQETQYF. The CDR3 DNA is TGTGCCAGCAGCTTAGGAGTTAGGCGAGCGGGACAAGAGACCCAGTACTTC.

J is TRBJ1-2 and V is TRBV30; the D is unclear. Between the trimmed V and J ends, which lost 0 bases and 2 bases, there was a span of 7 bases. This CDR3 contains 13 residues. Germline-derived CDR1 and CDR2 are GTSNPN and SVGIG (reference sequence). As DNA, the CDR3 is TGTGCCTGGAGTGTAACAGCAAACTATGGCTACACCTTC. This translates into CAWSVTANYGYTF.

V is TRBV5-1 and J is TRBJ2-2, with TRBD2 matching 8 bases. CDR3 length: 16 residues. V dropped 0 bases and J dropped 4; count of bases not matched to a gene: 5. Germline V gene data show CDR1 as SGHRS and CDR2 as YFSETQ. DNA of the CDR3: TGCGCCAGCAGCTTGGAAGCGGGAGTTGCCACCGGGGAGCTGTTTTTT. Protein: CASSLEAGVATGELFF. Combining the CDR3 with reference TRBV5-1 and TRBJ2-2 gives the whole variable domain KAGVTQTPRYLIKTRGQQVTLSCSPISGHRSVSWYQQTPGQGLQFLFEYFSETQRNKGNFPGRFSGRQFSNSRSEMNVSTLELGDSALYLCASSLEAGVATGELFFGEGSRLTVL.

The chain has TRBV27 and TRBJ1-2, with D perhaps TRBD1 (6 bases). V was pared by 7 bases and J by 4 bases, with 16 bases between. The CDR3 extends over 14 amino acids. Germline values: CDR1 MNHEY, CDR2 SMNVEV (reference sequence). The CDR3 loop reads CASKPLQGSYGYTF. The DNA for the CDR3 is TGTGCCAGCAAACCCCTACAGGGATCCTATGGCTACACCTTC.

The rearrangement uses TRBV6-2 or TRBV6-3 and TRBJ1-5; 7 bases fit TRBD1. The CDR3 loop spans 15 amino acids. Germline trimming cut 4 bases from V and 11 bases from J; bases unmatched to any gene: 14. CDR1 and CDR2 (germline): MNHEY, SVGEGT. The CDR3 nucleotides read TGTGCCAGCAGTTTCGACGGGACAGATTCTATGACCCAGCATTTT. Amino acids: CASSFDGTDSMTQHF.

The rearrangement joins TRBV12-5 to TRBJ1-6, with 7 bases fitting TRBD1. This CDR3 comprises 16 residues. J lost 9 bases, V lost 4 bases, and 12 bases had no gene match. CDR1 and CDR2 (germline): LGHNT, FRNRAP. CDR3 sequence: CASGSGTGEVISPLHF. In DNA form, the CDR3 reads TGTGCTAGTGGTTCCGGTACAGGGGAAGTCATTTCACCCCTCCACTTT.

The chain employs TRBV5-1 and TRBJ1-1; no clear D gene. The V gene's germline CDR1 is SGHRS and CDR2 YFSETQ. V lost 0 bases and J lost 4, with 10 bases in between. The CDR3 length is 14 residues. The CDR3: CASSLDYTVTEAFF. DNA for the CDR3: TGCGCCAGCAGCTTGGACTACACGGTCACTGAAGCTTTCTTT.

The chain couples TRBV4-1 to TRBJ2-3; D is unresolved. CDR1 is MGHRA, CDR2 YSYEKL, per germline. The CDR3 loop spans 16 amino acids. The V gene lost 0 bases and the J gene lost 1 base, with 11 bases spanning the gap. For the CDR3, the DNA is TGCGCCAGCAGCCAAGAAGAAAGGCAGGGCACAGATACGCAGTATTTT. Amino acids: CASSQEERQGTDTQYF.

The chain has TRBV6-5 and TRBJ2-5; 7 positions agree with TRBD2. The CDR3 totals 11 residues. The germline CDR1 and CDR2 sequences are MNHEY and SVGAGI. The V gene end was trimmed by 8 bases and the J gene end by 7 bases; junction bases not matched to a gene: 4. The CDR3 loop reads CASRGVRTQYF. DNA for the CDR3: TGTGCCAGCCGGGGGGTCCGGACCCAGTACTTC.

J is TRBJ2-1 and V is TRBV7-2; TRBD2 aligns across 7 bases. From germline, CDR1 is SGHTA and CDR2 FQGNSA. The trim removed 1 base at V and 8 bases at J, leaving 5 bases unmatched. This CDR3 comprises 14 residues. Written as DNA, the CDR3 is TGTGCCAGCAGCTTAGTTGGACTAGTCGATGAGCAGTTCTTC. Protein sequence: CASSLVGLVDEQFF. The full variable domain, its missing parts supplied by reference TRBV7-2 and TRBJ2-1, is GAGVSQSPSNKVTEKGKDVELRCDPISGHTALYWYRQSLGQGLEFLIYFQGNSAPDKSGLPSDRFSAERTGGSVSTLTIQRTQQEDSAVYLCASSLVGLVDEQFFGPGTRLTVL.

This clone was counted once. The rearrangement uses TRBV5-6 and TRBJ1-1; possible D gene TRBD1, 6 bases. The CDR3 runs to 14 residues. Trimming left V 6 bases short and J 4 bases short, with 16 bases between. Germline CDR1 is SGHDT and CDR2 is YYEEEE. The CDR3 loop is CASNRRGGGTEAFF. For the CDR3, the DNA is TGTGCCAGCAACCGAAGGGGAGGGGGCACTGAAGCTTTCTTT.

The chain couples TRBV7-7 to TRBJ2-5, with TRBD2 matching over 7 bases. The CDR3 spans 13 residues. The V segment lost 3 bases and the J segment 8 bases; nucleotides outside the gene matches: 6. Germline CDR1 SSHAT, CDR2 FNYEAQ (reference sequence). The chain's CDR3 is CASSLRREYTQYF. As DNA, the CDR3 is TGTGCCAGCAGCTTGAGGCGGGAGTATACCCAGTACTTC.

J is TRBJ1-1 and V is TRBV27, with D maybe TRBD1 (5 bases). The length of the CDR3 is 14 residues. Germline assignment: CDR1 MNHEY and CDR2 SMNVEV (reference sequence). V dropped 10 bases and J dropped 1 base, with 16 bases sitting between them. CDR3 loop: CATRQRGGNTEAFF. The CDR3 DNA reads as TGTGCCACCCGCCAAAGGGGAGGGAACACTGAAGCTTTCTTT.

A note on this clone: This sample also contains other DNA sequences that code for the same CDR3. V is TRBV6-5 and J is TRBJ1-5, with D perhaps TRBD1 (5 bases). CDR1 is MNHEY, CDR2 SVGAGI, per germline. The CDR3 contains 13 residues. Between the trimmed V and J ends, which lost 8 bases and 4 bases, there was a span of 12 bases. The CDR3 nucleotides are TGTGCCAGCCGCTCGGGGGGAAATCAGCCCCAGCATTTT. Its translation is CASRSGGNQPQHF.

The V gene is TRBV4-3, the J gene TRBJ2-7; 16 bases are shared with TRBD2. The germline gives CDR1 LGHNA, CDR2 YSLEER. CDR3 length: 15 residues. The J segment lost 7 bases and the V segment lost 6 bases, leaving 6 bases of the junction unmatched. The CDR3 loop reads CASSLGTSGREEQYF. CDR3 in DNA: TGCGCCAGCAGTCTCGGGACTAGCGGGAGGGAGGAGCAGTACTTC.

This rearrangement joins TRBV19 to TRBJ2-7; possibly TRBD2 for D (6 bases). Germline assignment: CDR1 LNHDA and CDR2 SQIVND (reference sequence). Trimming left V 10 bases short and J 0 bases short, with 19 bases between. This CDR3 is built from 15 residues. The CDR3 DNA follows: TGTGCCACCGAGGGAGGCACAGCTAGCTCCTACGAGCAGTACTTC. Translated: CATEGGTASSYEQYF.

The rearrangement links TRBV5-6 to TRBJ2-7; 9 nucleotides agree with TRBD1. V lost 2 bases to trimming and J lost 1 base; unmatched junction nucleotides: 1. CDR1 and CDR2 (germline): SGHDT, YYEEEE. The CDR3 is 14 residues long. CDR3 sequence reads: CASSLQGASYEQYF. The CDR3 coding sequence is TGTGCCAGCAGCTTACAGGGGGCGTCCTACGAGCAGTACTTC.

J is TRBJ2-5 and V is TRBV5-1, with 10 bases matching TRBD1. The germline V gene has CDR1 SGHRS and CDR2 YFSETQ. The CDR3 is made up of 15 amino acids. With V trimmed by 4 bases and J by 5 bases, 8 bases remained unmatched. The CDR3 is CASSPGQGVRETQYF. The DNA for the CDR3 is TGCGCCAGCAGCCCCGGACAGGGGGTAAGGGAGACCCAGTACTTC.

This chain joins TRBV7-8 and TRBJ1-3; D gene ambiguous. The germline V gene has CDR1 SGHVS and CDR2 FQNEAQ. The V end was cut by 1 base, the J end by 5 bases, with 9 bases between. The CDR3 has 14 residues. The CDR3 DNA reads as TGTGCCAGCAGCTTAGGGGTGAGGAGAAACACCATATATTTT. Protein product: CASSLGVRRNTIYF.

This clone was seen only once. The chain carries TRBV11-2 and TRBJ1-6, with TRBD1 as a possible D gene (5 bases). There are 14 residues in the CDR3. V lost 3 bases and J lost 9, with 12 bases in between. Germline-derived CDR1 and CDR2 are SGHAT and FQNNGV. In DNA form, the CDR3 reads TGTGCCAGCAGCTTCCCAGGGTTGGGTTCACCCCTCCACTTT. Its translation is CASSFPGLGSPLHF.